Sequencing of this T cell receptor beta chain was carried out in a study of beta chain features in type 1 diabetes. Naive, central memory, regulatory and stem cell-like memory cells within the CD4+ compartment were sorted using CD45RO/CCR7/CD25/CD127/CD95/CD27. Sorting gave populations that all exceeded 95% purity. The CDR3 is 14 amino acids. The V and J ends lost 5 bases and 4 bases respectively, with 12 bases between them. Germline V CDR1 and CDR2: SGHTA, FQGNSA. General study results and limits: Shorter TCRB CDR3s, moderately but significantly so, marked every one of the four CD4+ subsets in Type 1 diabetes patients.

This clone was observed once. Its antigen remains unidentified. Expressed TCRB transcripts were sequenced because the entire RNA isolate underwent reverse transcription. Assay: immunoSEQ multiplex PCR; the TCRdb copy retains only in-frame clones and omits some. The sample holds 810,000 or so clones, roughly 16% seen once. The receptor was derived from a woman aged 18-29 years in good health. Sequencing was carried out using naive CD4+ T cells from blood. V gene TRBV7-2 combines with J gene TRBJ1-3; D uncertain. The CDR3 DNA sequence: TGTGCCAGCAGCCCGGGAGGGCGCGGAAACACCATATATTTT. This encodes CASSPGGRGNTIYF.